These 3 T cell receptor beta chains came from one sample sequenced in a study of blood T cell repertoires in COVID-19 (dated by TCRdb to 2020 to 2021). Library preparation used the immunoSEQ multiplex PCR assay. TCRdb obtained this table from immuneACCESS and retained in-frame rearrangements with V and J assigned. These tables miss some clones; where compared with another copy, unresolved V genes account for less than half of the shortfall, and the remainder is unexplained. The sample table contains fewer than 120,000 clones; only one count was recorded for 75% to 85% of them. Clones ranked in the top ten supply approximately 17% of the sample. Input material: peripheral blood. The receptors were sampled from a woman in her sixties or seventies with acute or convalescent COVID-19.

V usage is TRBV7-8 and J usage is TRBJ2-1; maybe TRBD2 (6 bases). CDR1 is SGHVS, CDR2 FQNEAQ, per germline. Trimming removed 0 bases from V and 8 bases from J, with 17 bases in between. The CDR3 is 16 amino acids. This CDR3 reads CASSLAGWRGGHEQFF. The CDR3 region has the DNA TGTGCCAGCAGCTTAGCCGGTTGGAGGGGTGGGCATGAGCAGTTCTTC.

V usage is TRBV3-1 (or the pseudogene TRBV3-2) and J usage is TRBJ2-2; D gene uncertain. The ends were cut back, 1 base at V and 6 bases at J, with 6 bases in the middle. This CDR3 comprises 13 residues. Germline CDR1 reads LGHDT; CDR2 reads YNNKEL (reference sequence). CDR3 nucleotide sequence: TGTGCCAGCAGCCAAGTGGCCCCCGGGGAGCTGTTTTTT. Protein product: CASSQVAPGELFF.

In this sample, this clone turned up a few times. The V call is TRBV7-6, the J call TRBJ2-2, with 12 nucleotides matching TRBD2. In germline, CDR1 is SGHVS, CDR2 FNYEAQ. This CDR3 is 17 amino acids long. Unmatched junction bases numbered 8, after V lost 4 bases and J lost 5 bases. The CDR3 reads CASSSLGLAGRTGELFF. The CDR3 DNA reads TGTGCCAGCAGCTCCCTCGGACTAGCGGGGAGGACCGGGGAGCTGTTTTTT.